This TCR beta chain was sequenced for a study of blood T cell repertoires in COVID-19. Overall study context: Donors in the United States, Italy and Spain gave samples during acute or convalescent COVID-19. Sample material is recorded as cDNA or gDNA derived from T cells, B-cell-depleted T cells, or PBMCs.

Enrolled during active infection, Seattle patients were then followed longitudinally. V trimming: 10 bases; J trimming: 2 bases; junction bases outside the gene matches: 7. This CDR3 spans 13 amino acids. Germline values: CDR1 SNHLY, CDR2 FYNNEI. Authors' methods: Scientists estimated how many nucleated cells there were by amplifying reference gene primers. The table came from immunoSEQ multiplex PCR; TCRdb's copy has only in-frame clones and leaves some out. V, J and clone size reflect that table, while D and trimming were determined from the DNA. The sample lists about 240,000 clones; 85% to 95% were seen once.

This TCR derives from a man aged 30 to 45 with COVID-19, enrolled during active disease. The sequenced sample consisted of peripheral blood. This sequence joins TRBV2 and TRBJ1-1, with 7 bases aligning to TRBD1. CDR3 sequence: CATRGQRNTEAFF. CDR3 sequence (DNA): TGTGCCACCCGGGGACAGCGAAACACTGAAGCTTTCTTT.